The clone carrying this T cell receptor beta chain was picked up one time. Antigen unknown. Germline V gene data show CDR1 as LNHDA and CDR2 as SQIVND (reference sequence). V lost 6 bases, J lost 4 bases, and 5 bases stayed unmatched. The CDR3 consists of 14 residues. A multiplex PCR was run with 60 Vbeta primers and 13 Jbeta primers. The assay was immunoSEQ multiplex PCR, and TCRdb's table has in-frame clones only and misses some. The profile shows some 140,000 clones, approximately 80% of them singletons. This sample was included in a study of cytomegalovirus exposure and HLA in healthy donors. Study-level points and caveats: Across donors, sequencing depth was assumed by presence/absence analyses to be roughly uniform.

Input material: PBMCs. The clonotype was recovered from a man aged 25-45 years in good health and CMV-seropositive. The gene calls are TRBV19 and TRBJ2-3; the match to TRBD2 covers 9 bases. The CDR3 region has the DNA TGTGCCAGTAGAAGGCGGGAGGGTGCAGATACGCAGTATTTT. Translation: CASRRREGADTQYF. The full variable domain, completed using reference TRBV19 and TRBJ2-3, is DGGITQSPKYLFRKEGQNVTLSCEQNLNHDAMYWYRQDPGQGLRLIYYSQIVNDFQKGDIAEGYSVSREKKESFPLTVTSAQKNPTAFYLCASRRREGADTQYFGPGTRLTVL.